The present TCR beta chain was sequenced within a study of T-cell memory formation after mild COVID-19. Study in general: Largely donor-specific TCR clusters were found. Study conclusions and caveats: Later expanders leaned CD4+, whereas day 15 to 85 contracting clones were balanced CD4/CD8. Within pre-infection memory, some responding clones were found, suggesting cross-reactive memory joined.

A note on this clonotype: No antigen is known for it.

The trim removed 5 bases at V and 5 bases at J, leaving 0 bases unmatched. Germline CDR1 is MNHEY and CDR2 is SVGAGI. The CDR3 runs to 13 residues. 5'RACE with constant-segment primers yielded barcoded, UMI-tagged TCR alpha and TCR beta cDNA libraries. MiXCR, applied by TCRdb to the 5' RACE reads, yields one record per CDR3 protein. The table lists 110,000 to 150,000 distinct CDR3 sequences, 13% to 15% of them singletons. This TCR was recovered from an adult woman who had mild COVID-19 (a few samples of this study predate the infection). Cell type and time point are not known. J is TRBJ1-4 and V is TRBV6-5, with 9 bases matching TRBD1. The sequenced sample was PBMCs or a T cell subset sorted from them (not recorded which). CDR3 bases: TGTGCCAGCAGTGGACAGGGGAATGAAAAACTGTTTTTT. Its protein product is CASSGQGNEKLFF.